Ten or more counts support the clone carrying this TCR beta chain. Its target is unknown. The data are from a study of Graves' ophthalmopathy and Graves' hyperthyroidism. Study-wide results and caveats: The study's model predicted ophthalmopathy progression at over 55% sensitivity and approximately 78% specificity.

RNA served as the template for amplifying TCR beta CDR3 regions. An initial RT-PCR round employing HTBI primers preceded a second-round multiplex PCR. TCRdb used MiXCR to reprocess the multiplex PCR reads, holding one entry per CDR3 protein. The sample has 660,000 or so distinct CDR3 sequences; roughly two fifths are singletons. The CDR3 is made up of 13 amino acids. V was clipped by 6 bases and J by 0 bases, with 6 bases between them. In germline, CDR1 is MNHEY, CDR2 SVGAGI. Other autoimmune diseases, uncontrolled infections, pregnancy or lactation excluded patients from enrollment. This TCR was recovered from an adult man with Graves' ophthalmopathy. The gene calls are TRBV6-5 and TRBJ1-5, with D unresolved. Sequencing used peripheral blood. CDR3 DNA: TGTGCCAGCAGGGGTAATAGCAATCAGCCCCAGCATTTT. Residues: CASRGNSNQPQHF.